This TCR beta chain appears in the sequencing data of a study of T-cell reconstitution after alpha-beta-depleted transplantation in children. Preparation of the TCRbeta library was carried out with unique molecular identifiers. From the PCR reads, TCRdb called clonotypes with MiXCR, one entry per CDR3 protein. The data show 600,000 to 800,000 distinct CDR3 sequences, around 12% seen once. V dropped 4 bases and J dropped 2; count of bases not matched to a gene: 2. The length of the CDR3 is 14 residues. Germline assignment: CDR1 SNHLY and CDR2 FYNNEI. Study-wide results and caveats: Several hundred expanded graft clones reportedly supplied alpha-beta T cells about two months after transplant. TCRbeta diversity was high at day 60 in some patients (a result of surviving recipient T cells and thymic progenitors). Once a year had passed after transplant, T-cell counts and diversity came mostly from newly produced T cells.

This clonotype has ten or more counts. Its antigen is not identified. The V call is TRBV2, the J call TRBJ2-1, with 7 bases identical to TRBD2. Specimen: PBMCs, collected before TCRalphabeta/CD19-depleted stem cell transplant. This clonotype originated in a girl under 10 years old with congenital amegakaryocytic thrombocytopenia, due to receive a stem cell transplant. In DNA form, the CDR3 reads TGTGCCAGCAGTGCGCGGGAGACCTACAATGAGCAGTTCTTC. This encodes CASSARETYNEQFF. The full variable domain, its missing parts supplied by reference TRBV2 and TRBJ2-1, is EPEVTQTPSHQVTQMGQEVILRCVPISNHLYFYWYRQILGQKVEFLVSFYNNEISEKSEIFDDQFSVERPDGSNFTLKIRSTKLEDSAMYFCASSARETYNEQFFGPGTRLTVL.